This paragraph reports one T cell receptor (beta chain). Its antigen remains undetermined. Base qualities are not recorded, but no much larger clone differs from it by a single base. The immunoSEQ assay amplified TCRB CDR3 regions from 1.5 to 2.5 micrograms of genomic DNA, or from all available DNA when less than that amount was available. For multiplex PCR, 60 forward primers for TCR V beta segments and 13 reverse primers for J beta segments were used. To estimate the number of reads per starting template, synthetic control templates were added to each sample at limiting dilution. Reads of 87 bp were generated by sequencing on the Illumina HiSeq System. The source study handled its data this way. PCR and sequencing errors were removed by a nearest neighbor algorithm that merged closely related sequences. TCR overlap was measured as the percentage of unique tumor TCR beta sequences that were also present in the peripheral blood of the same patient. TCRdb limited this immuneACCESS table to in-frame rearrangements with V and J called. A share of clones is missing; checked studies link under half to unresolved V genes, and the rest is unexplained. D and trimming were read from the DNA, whereas the V and J calls and clone size are those reported in that table. The sample records approximately 99,000 clones, approximately 80% of which are singletons. The top ten clones comprise roughly 5.5% of the sample.

According to the study, the label for this sample's time point signals: after dendritic cell vaccination, including at tumor progression/relapse. Patients were selected on the basis of adequate residual fresh-frozen tumor tissue and more than two years of available survival data. An isocitrate dehydrogenase mutation was not carried by any of the glioblastoma patients, although molecular status was otherwise variable. PBMC were collected before vaccination, two weeks after the third vaccination, and at tumor progression if progression occurred. Genomic DNA was extracted with the Qiagen DNeasy Blood extraction Kit. This record belongs to a study of glioma-infiltrating T cells after dendritic cell vaccination (dated by TCRdb to about 2016). Regarding the research as a whole: The cohort comprised approximately 15 glioblastoma patients from Phase I and II dendritic cell vaccination trials, 9 newly diagnosed and 6 with recurrent disease. In glioblastoma patients vaccinated with dendritic cells, deep sequencing of TCR beta CDR3 regions served to measure the amount of tumor-infiltrating lymphocytes and to compare repertoires between tumor and blood. Each patient got three intradermal injections of the dendritic cell vaccine, spaced at biweekly intervals, in the arm below the axilla. TCR sequencing metrics, including TIL content and tumor-blood repertoire overlap, were correlated with survival after dendritic cell vaccination. To make the vaccine, monocyte-derived dendritic cells were cultured for about seven days with IL-4 and GM-CSF and then pulsed overnight with autologous tumor lysate. Autologous tumor lysate-pulsed dendritic cell vaccination was administered to the patients between about 2003 and 2012.

CDR1 and CDR2, per the germline V gene (reference sequence), are SGHNT and YYREEE. V gives up 9 bases and J gives up 4 bases, and the segment between their germline ends measures 16 bases. The CDR3 sequence holds 13 residues, the cysteine and phenylalanine included. Only CDR3 DNA remains: 39 bases, in frame from the first base. General conclusions and limits of the study: The cohort was small and heterogeneous, few patients had complete blood and tumor sets, and even fewer had initial-recurrent tumor pairs. Higher estimated pretreatment TIL content predicted longer time to progression and overall survival after dendritic cell vaccination. TCR clonality showed no direct relationship with survival, which suggests that a diverse polyclonal response may matter. The response model built on TCR overlap across three groups was characterized as speculative, with prospective validation still needed.

The TCR was taken from a human donor with glioblastoma. The sequence joins TRBV5-4 to TRBJ2-5, and TRBD1 may be the D gene, going by 6 matching bases. Sample: blood, taken after dendritic cell vaccination. The sequenced DNA is TGTGCCACGGAAGGGGGAAATCGAGAGACCCAGTACTTC. It specifies CATEGGNRETQYF.